This TCR beta chain was found in a study of post-analysis software for immune sequencing data. Overall study findings and caveats: About 5 TRBV segments occurring more often in patients than controls included TRBV5-6, TRBV5-1 and TRBV20-1.

Prepared TCR beta cDNA libraries contained unique molecular identifiers. TCRdb recomputed calls from the PCR reads with MiXCR, one row per CDR3 protein. The sample includes about 160,000 distinct CDR3 sequences, 35% to 40% of them seen just once. V was cut by 4 bases and J by 8 bases, with 9 bases left in between. CDR3 length equals 12 residues. The germline gives CDR1 ENHRY, CDR2 SYGVKD. This clonotype was counted ten times or more. Its specificity is not known. The receptor was derived from a girl between 5 and 17 years old with multiple sclerosis. The gene calls are TRBV10-3 and TRBJ2-4, with D possibly matching TRBD2 (5 bases). The sequences come from blood, collected after autologous hematopoietic stem cell transplantation. This CDR3 is CAISAGEYIQYF. The CDR3 region has the DNA TGTGCCATCAGTGCCGGGGAATACATTCAGTACTTC.